This T cell receptor beta chain derives from a study of control samples from healthy donors and cancer patients. The CDR3 is made up of 11 amino acids. Looked up from germline, CDR1 is DFQATT and CDR2 is SNEGSKA (reference sequence). For this clone: Sequence at one end of the junction differs from germline and may be a read error.

The data were produced by immunoSEQ multiplex PCR, yet TCRdb's version contains in-frame clones alone and is incomplete. The table shows around 110,000 clones, with 88% occurring only once. The TCR originated in a woman between 70 and 85 years old in good health. Sample: blood. The chain uses TRBV20-1 and TRBJ1-1; perhaps TRBD1 as D (6 bases). CDR3 amino acids: CSARGGAEAFF. CDR3 in DNA: TGCAGTGCTAGGGGGGGGGCTGAGGCTTTCTTT.